This passage covers 15 T cell receptor beta chains from one sample sequenced in a study of shared clonotypes between healthy human individuals. Profiling relied on immunoSEQ multiplex PCR, and the TCRdb table lists in-frame clones only, not all of them. The sample includes about 340,000 clones, more than 60% of them seen just once. The sample consisted of memory CD4+ T cells sorted from blood. Subset of the sample: CD45RA-negative fraction. The receptor source for this set is a man aged 25 to 45 in good health.

This chain joins TRBV7-2 and TRBJ2-5, with D hard to call. The CDR3 length is 14 residues. Germline CDR1 and CDR2: SGHTA and FQGNSA. Trimming left V 2 bases short and J 5 bases short, with 12 bases between. CDR3 protein: CASSLSASVETQYF. Here the CDR3 DNA reads TGTGCCAGCAGCTTATCAGCCAGCGTGGAGACCCAGTACTTC. Full variable domain (rest looked up from reference TRBV7-2 and TRBJ2-5): GAGVSQSPSNKVTEKGKDVELRCDPISGHTALYWYRQSLGQGLEFLIYFQGNSAPDKSGLPSDRFSAERTGGSVSTLTIQRTQQEDSAVYLCASSLSASVETQYFGPGTRLLVL.

The rearrangement uses TRBV28 and TRBJ2-1, with TRBD1 identical over 7 bases. This CDR3 contains 15 residues. CDR1 and CDR2 from the germline V gene are MDHEN and SYDVKM. Germline trimming cut 9 bases from V and 5 bases from J; bases unmatched to any gene: 13. Here the CDR3 reads CASQGGGHRNNEQFF. CDR3 in DNA: TGTGCCAGTCAAGGGGGCGGGCACAGGAACAATGAGCAGTTCTTC.

V is TRBV5-1 and J is TRBJ1-1; TRBD1 might be the D (6 bases). Germline V gene sequence: CDR1 SGHRS, CDR2 YFSETQ. V lost 3 bases and J 5 bases, leaving 14 bases between the germline ends. The CDR3 is 14 residues long. The CDR3 protein is CASSSDSYWTEAFF. For the CDR3, the DNA is TGCGCCAGCAGCTCGGACAGCTACTGGACTGAAGCTTTCTTT.

In this sample, this clone turned up a few times. This chain joins TRBV21-1 and TRBJ1-2. TRBV21-1 is a recognized pseudogene. This CDR3 has 15 amino acids. Here the CDR3 DNA reads TGTGCCAGCAGCCTACCGAGACCCATTCCTCTTGGCTACACCTTC. Amino acid sequence: CASSLPRPIPLGYTF.

The chain is built from TRBV27 and TRBJ2-7, with 10 bases that match TRBD2. V dropped 4 bases and J dropped 0; count of bases not matched to a gene: 0. This CDR3 has 14 amino acids. Looked up from germline, CDR1 is MNHEY and CDR2 is SMNVEV (reference sequence). The CDR3 DNA sequence: TGTGCCAGCAGTTCTAGCGGGAGCTCCTACGAGCAGTACTTC. Translation gives CASSSSGSSYEQYF.

The V call is TRBV19, the J call TRBJ2-7; 7 positions agree with TRBD1. The V segment lost 7 bases and the J segment 1 base; nucleotides outside the gene matches: 10. The CDR3 spans 15 residues. From germline, CDR1 is LNHDA and CDR2 SQIVND (reference sequence). In nucleotides, the CDR3 is TGTGCCAGTAAATATCGGGCAGGGGGTTCCTACGAGCAGTACTTC. Encoded protein: CASKYRAGGSYEQYF. The full variable domain, completed using reference TRBV19 and TRBJ2-7, is DGGITQSPKYLFRKEGQNVTLSCEQNLNHDAMYWYRQDPGQGLRLIYYSQIVNDFQKGDIAEGYSVSREKKESFPLTVTSAQKNPTAFYLCASKYRAGGSYEQYFGPGTRLTVT.

This clone has more than one count but fewer than ten. The rearrangement links TRBV5-8 to TRBJ1-5; the D gene is possibly TRBD1 (5 bases). The CDR3 covers 16 residues. Deletions cut 4 bases from V and 3 bases from J, with 17 bases between. Looked up from germline, CDR1 is SGHTS and CDR2 is YDEGEE. CDR3 DNA: TGTGCCAGCAGCACCGGGACCAGGGCTCACAATCAGCCCCAGCATTTT. It encodes CASSTGTRAHNQPQHF.

The chain has TRBV7-2 and TRBJ2-3; TRBD1 or TRBD2 may be the D gene (5 bases each). CDR3 length: 13 amino acids. The V and J ends lost 8 bases and 2 bases respectively, with 11 bases between them. Germline values: CDR1 SGHTA, CDR2 FQGNSA. The CDR3 bases are TGTGCCAGCGCGACGGGGCTCACAGATACGCAGTATTTT. It specifies CASATGLTDTQYF. The full variable domain, its missing parts supplied by reference TRBV7-2 and TRBJ2-3, is GAGVSQSPSNKVTEKGKDVELRCDPISGHTALYWYRQSLGQGLEFLIYFQGNSAPDKSGLPSDRFSAERTGGSVSTLTIQRTQQEDSAVYLCASATGLTDTQYFGPGTRLTVL.

The chain uses TRBV5-1 and TRBJ1-1; D not certain. Germline V gene lookup returns CDR1 SGHRS and CDR2 YFSETQ. V was cut by 4 bases and J by 0 bases, with 13 bases left in between. This CDR3 has 15 residues. This chain's CDR3 is CASSPGIFLNTEAFF. The CDR3 DNA is TGCGCCAGCAGCCCGGGGATTTTTCTGAACACTGAAGCTTTCTTT.

The chain links TRBV6-1 to TRBJ2-7, with D possibly TRBD1 on 6 matching bases. The ends were cut back, 6 bases at V and 3 bases at J, with 18 bases in the middle. This CDR3 is 15 amino acids long. CDR1 and CDR2 (germline): MNHNS, SASEGT. DNA of the CDR3: TGTGCCAGCAGACCCCGGGACAATCCCTACTACGAGCAGTACTTC. Translated: CASRPRDNPYYEQYF.

The chain couples TRBV7-7 to TRBJ2-1, with 10 bases that match TRBD1. Germline V gene sequence: CDR1 SSHAT, CDR2 FNYEAQ (reference sequence). CDR3 size: 15 residues. Trimming cost V 2 bases and J 7 bases; bases outside gene matches: 5. The CDR3 sequence: CASSLRQGARNEQFF. The CDR3 coding sequence is TGTGCCAGCAGCTTACGACAGGGGGCGAGGAATGAGCAGTTCTTC.

The V and J genes are TRBV5-8 and TRBJ2-7, with 8 bases lining up with TRBD2. Germline V lookup: CDR1 SGHTS, CDR2 YDEGEE. This CDR3 has 15 residues. Trimming at V came to 7 bases and at J to 3 bases, leaving 12 bases not matched to a gene. The CDR3 here is CASSPRGTSVYEQYF. The CDR3 nucleotides are TGTGCCAGCTCCCCTCGTGGGACTAGTGTCTACGAGCAGTACTTC.

The chain employs TRBV18 and TRBJ2-7; tentatively, D is TRBD1 (6 bases). From germline, CDR1 is KGHSH and CDR2 LQKENI. The CDR3 is made up of 14 amino acids. The germline V and J ends were trimmed by 2 bases and 5 bases, with 13 bases remaining between them. The CDR3 loop reads CASSPNRVYHEQYF. In DNA form, the CDR3 reads TGTGCCAGCTCACCAAACAGGGTGTATCACGAGCAGTACTTC. The complete variable domain, with remaining parts taken from reference TRBV18 and TRBJ2-7, reads NAGVMQNPRHLVRRRGQEARLRCSPMKGHSHVYWYRQLPEEGLKFMVYLQKENIIDESGMPKERFSAEFPKEGPSILRIQQVVRGDSAAYFCASSPNRVYHEQYFGPGTRLTVT.

V usage is TRBV28 and J usage is TRBJ2-1, with D unresolved. Deletions cut 8 bases from V and 3 bases from J, with 17 bases between. Germline V lookup: CDR1 MDHEN, CDR2 SYDVKM. The CDR3 is 15 amino acids. The CDR3 nucleotides are TGTGCCAGCCAAGTCGACCGCGGACGCTACAATGAGCAGTTCTTC. Its translation: CASQVDRGRYNEQFF.

This chain connects TRBV2 to TRBJ2-5; maybe TRBD1 (5 bases). The CDR3 is made up of 14 amino acids. Between the trimmed V and J ends, which lost 9 bases and 3 bases, there was a span of 17 bases. The germline gives CDR1 SNHLY, CDR2 FYNNEI. CDR3: CARGASPSEETQYF. As DNA, the CDR3 is TGTGCCAGAGGGGCGTCCCCTTCCGAAGAGACCCAGTACTTC.